A selection of T cell receptor beta chains follows, all from one sample in a study of blood T cell repertoires in COVID-19. Clones were read by immunoSEQ multiplex PCR, and TCRdb kept only the in-frame ones, dropping some. The profile shows fewer than 350,000 clones, around 90% of them singletons. The material sequenced was PBMCs or T cells enriched from blood (not recorded which). The receptor source for this set is a man between 60 and 75 years old who had recovered from COVID-19. Both conserved end residues are part of each CDR3. D genes are given only for firm matches. Rows may omit the clone size; those that give it use once, few, many or a size class.

NA | NA | TRBJ2-3 | TRBV5-8 | TGTGCCAGCAACTTAGGACCAGGGGGGACAGATACGCAGTATTTT | CASNLGPGGTDTQYF
NA | NA | TRBJ1-4 | TRBV18 | TGTGCCAGCTCACCTGAGGCGGGGGACCTAAGGAAACTGTTTTTT | CASSPEAGDLRKLFF
NA | TRBD1 | TRBJ1-2 | TRBV19 | TGTGCCAGTAGTGGGATTGGGACAGCGCATGGCTACACCTTC | CASSGIGTAHGYTF
NA | NA | TRBJ1-1 | TRBV28 | TGTGCCAGCAGTCCCATGGGCCCCCACGCCTTT | CASSPMGPHAF
NA | NA | TRBJ2-2 | TRBV6-5 | TGTGCCAGCAGATCTCCCGGGACACGCACCGGGGAGCTGTTTTTT | CASRSPGTRTGELFF
NA | NA | TRBJ1-1 | TRBV7-2 | TGTGCCAGCAGCTTAGGGGCGGGAGGCACTGAAGCTTTCTTT | CASSLGAGGTEAFF
NA | NA | TRBJ2-1 | TRBV6-2/TRBV6-3 | TGTGCCAGCAGTGACACTCCGCCCCTCGATGAGCAGTTCTTC | CASSDTPPLDEQFF
NA | TRBD1 | TRBJ2-1 | TRBV3-1/TRBV3-2 | TGTGCCAGCAGCCTCCGACAGGGATCTACTTTCTACAATGAGCAGTTCTTC | CASSLRQGSTFYNEQFF
NA | TRBD2 | TRBJ2-1 | TRBV28 | TGTGCCAGCAGTTCACTGACTAGCGGAAACTACAATGAGCAGTTCTTC | CASSSLTSGNYNEQFF
NA | TRBD1 | TRBJ2-3 | TRBV7-3 | TGTGCCAGCAGCCCCACCGGGGACAGGGTCACAGATACGCAGTATTTT | CASSPTGDRVTDTQYF
NA | NA | TRBJ2-1 | TRBV5-1 | TGCGCCAGCAGCCAAGGGACTCTCTACAATGAGCAGTTCTTC | CASSQGTLYNEQFF
NA | TRBD2 | TRBJ2-3 | TRBV5-1 | TGCGCCAGCAGCATGAGACTAGCGGGAGAAGCAGATACGCAGTATTTT | CASSMRLAGEADTQYF
once | TRBD1 | TRBJ1-1 | TRBV28 | TGTGCCAGCAGTTTGGACAGGGACCTCGAAGCTTTCTTT | CASSLDRDLEAFF
NA | TRBD1 | TRBJ2-7 | TRBV19 | TGTGCCAGTAGTCCTCGGGACAGACACTACGAGCAGTACTTC | CASSPRDRHYEQYF
NA | NA | TRBJ1-1 | TRBV6-1 | TGTGCCAGCAGTGAATTAGGGACTAACACTGAAGCTTTCTTT | CASSELGTNTEAFF
NA | NA | TRBJ2-6 | TRBV7-3 | TGTGCCAGCAGCTTAACGGGGCCATGGGGCAACTCTGGGGCCAACGTCCTGACTTTC | CASSLTGPWGNSGANVLTF
once | TRBD2 | TRBJ2-7 | TRBV28 | TGTGCCAGCAGTTCTTCCCCGGGACTAGCGGGCTCGTACTTC | CASSSSPGLAGSYF
NA | TRBD2 | TRBJ2-1 | TRBV14 | TGTGCCAGCAGCCCTCTGGGGCGGGAGGGTCATGAGCAGTTCTTC | CASSPLGREGHEQFF
NA | TRBD1 | TRBJ2-3 | TRBV7-9 | TGTGCCAGCAGCTTGGGACAGCGCACAGATACGCAGTATTTT | CASSLGQRTDTQYF
NA | TRBD1 | TRBJ1-2 | TRBV5-4 | TGTGCCAGCAGCTTCCCGGGACAGGGGATTGGCTACACCTTC | CASSFPGQGIGYTF
NA | TRBD1 | TRBJ2-4 | TRBV28 | TGTGCCAGCAGTTTATTGAAAACAGGGGGCTTCGCCAAAAACATTCAGTACTTC | CASSLLKTGGFAKNIQYF
NA | NA | TRBJ1-5 | TRBV6-2/TRBV6-3 | TGTGCCAGCAGTTACGAGACAGTTCCCAATCAGCCCCAGCATTTT | CASSYETVPNQPQHF
NA | TRBD2 | TRBJ2-2 | TRBV4-3 | TGCGCCAGCAGCCAAGAGACTCTAGCGGCAATGAACACCGGGGAGCTGTTTTTT | CASSQETLAAMNTGELFF
NA | NA | TRBJ1-1 | TRBV27 | TGTGCCAGCAGTTTAATAAGGGACTTAAGGAACACTGAAGCTTTCTTT | CASSLIRDLRNTEAFF
NA | TRBD2 | TRBJ2-1 | TRBV6-5 | TGTGCCAGCAGTCGCGGGAGTTTATCCTACAATGAGCAGTTCTTC | CASSRGSLSYNEQFF
few | NA | TRBJ2-5 | TRBV19 | TGTGCCAGTAGTTCACAGGGCCAAGAGACCCAGTACTTC | CASSSQGQETQYF
NA | NA | TRBJ2-1 | TRBV10-3 | TGTGCCATCAGTGAGTGGGGGGGCGGTGGAAATGAGCAGTTCTTC | CAISEWGGGGNEQFF
NA | TRBD2 | TRBJ2-4 | TRBV3-1/TRBV3-2 | TGTGCCAGCAGCCAAGGCCTAGCGGGAGCTCTAGCCAAAAACATTCAGTACTTC | CASSQGLAGALAKNIQYF
NA | NA | TRBJ2-1 | TRBV11-2 | TGTGCCAGCAGCTTAGTTTACAGAAGGTCCAATGAGCAGTTCTTC | CASSLVYRRSNEQFF
NA | NA | TRBJ1-4 | TRBV18 | TGTGCCAGCTCTCTTGACAGGAATAATGAAAAACTGTTTTTT | CASSLDRNNEKLFF
NA | NA | TRBJ1-3 | TRBV30 | TGTGCCTGGAGTGTACAACAAAACACCATATATTTT | CAWSVQQNTIYF
NA | TRBD1 | TRBJ2-1 | TRBV28 | TGTGCCAGCAGTGGCTCGGACAGGGGATCCTACAATGAGCAGTTCTTC | CASSGSDRGSYNEQFF
NA | NA | TRBJ1-6 | TRBV7-3 | TGTGCCAGCGGCCGACAGAATAATTCACCCCTCCACTTT | CASGRQNNSPLHF
once | NA | TRBJ1-6 | TRBV7-6 | TGTGCCAGCAGCTCCGCGATCCGGACACCGAATTCACCCCTCCACTTT | CASSSAIRTPNSPLHF
NA | TRBD2 | TRBJ2-1 | TRBV19 | TGTGCCAGTAGTATACCCCCAGAGCGGGAGTCCTACAATGAGCAGTTCTTC | CASSIPPERESYNEQFF
NA | TRBD1 | TRBJ2-7 | TRBV18 | TGTGCCAGCTCACCCGCAGGGGGCGTCTCTTACGAGCAGTACTTC | CASSPAGGVSYEQYF
NA | TRBD1 | TRBJ1-2 | TRBV27 | TGTGCCAGCAAACTTGGACAGGGAGTCCCCTATGGCTACACCTTC | CASKLGQGVPYGYTF
NA | TRBD1 | TRBJ1-5 | TRBV28 | TGTGCCAGCAGTCATCGGACAGGGACTAGCAATCAGCCCCAGCATTTT | CASSHRTGTSNQPQHF
NA | TRBD1 | TRBJ1-6 | TRBV5-1 | TGCGCCAGCAGCTCCGGCCCTGGGACAGGCGGTAATTCACCCCTCCACTTT | CASSSGPGTGGNSPLHF
NA | TRBD1 | TRBJ1-5 | TRBV7-2 | TGTGCCAGCAGCTTAGACCAGGGGGCCGTTCAGCCCCAGCATTTT | CASSLDQGAVQPQHF
NA | NA | TRBJ1-1 | TRBV6-5 | TGTGCCAGCAGTTACCCAGGGGTTGCGAACACTGAAGCTTTCTTT | CASSYPGVANTEAFF
NA | TRBD1 | TRBJ2-1 | TRBV24-1 | TGTGCCACCAGTGATTCAAACAGGGGGCGCACCCTTGGGCAGTTCTTC | CATSDSNRGRTLGQFF
NA | TRBD2 | TRBJ2-3 | TRBV3-1/TRBV3-2 | TGTGCCAGCAGCCAGATTTTGACGGGAGGGACAGATACGCAGTATTTT | CASSQILTGGTDTQYF
NA | NA | TRBJ2-7 | TRBV19 | TGTGCCAGTAGCCCGACTTACTCCTACGAGCAGTACTTC | CASSPTYSYEQYF
NA | TRBD2 | TRBJ2-7 | TRBV14 | TGTGCCAGCAGCCCGGCGTCGGCGGGAGAAAAAGGCTCCTACGAGCAGTACTTC | CASSPASAGEKGSYEQYF
once | NA | TRBJ2-7 | TRBV7-2 | TGTGCCAGCAGCTTTAACGGGATCTCCTACGAGCAGTACTTC | CASSFNGISYEQYF
NA | NA | TRBJ2-3 | TRBV18 | TGTGCCAGCTCACTAAGCACAGATACGCAGTATTTT | CASSLSTDTQYF
NA | TRBD2 | TRBJ2-7 | TRBV2 | TGTGCCACGGCCCTAGCGGATTCCTACGAGCAGTACTTC | CATALADSYEQYF
NA | NA | TRBJ2-7 | TRBV29-1 | TGCAGTATTAGAGGCGGGTTGTCCTACGAGCAGTACTTC | CSIRGGLSYEQYF
NA | TRBD1 | TRBJ1-1 | TRBV5-1 | TGCGCCAGCAGCTTCGGGACAGGGTTCACTGAAGCTTTCTTT | CASSFGTGFTEAFF
NA | NA | TRBJ1-1 | TRBV28 | TGTGCCAGCAGTCTCACCGGGGGATATGAAGCTTTCTTT | CASSLTGGYEAFF
once | TRBD1 | TRBJ2-5 | TRBV24-1 | TGTGCCACCAGTGACTATAACGCACAGGGGACCCAAGAGACCCAGTACTTC | CATSDYNAQGTQETQYF
NA | NA | TRBJ2-7 | TRBV19 | TGTGCCAGTAGCCCCATGGCAGGGGTCCTCTACGAGCAGTACTTC | CASSPMAGVLYEQYF
NA | TRBD1 | TRBJ2-7 | TRBV5-4 | TGTGCCAGCAGCTATGGGACAGCCTCGTTTGGCGGGCAGTACTTC | CASSYGTASFGGQYF